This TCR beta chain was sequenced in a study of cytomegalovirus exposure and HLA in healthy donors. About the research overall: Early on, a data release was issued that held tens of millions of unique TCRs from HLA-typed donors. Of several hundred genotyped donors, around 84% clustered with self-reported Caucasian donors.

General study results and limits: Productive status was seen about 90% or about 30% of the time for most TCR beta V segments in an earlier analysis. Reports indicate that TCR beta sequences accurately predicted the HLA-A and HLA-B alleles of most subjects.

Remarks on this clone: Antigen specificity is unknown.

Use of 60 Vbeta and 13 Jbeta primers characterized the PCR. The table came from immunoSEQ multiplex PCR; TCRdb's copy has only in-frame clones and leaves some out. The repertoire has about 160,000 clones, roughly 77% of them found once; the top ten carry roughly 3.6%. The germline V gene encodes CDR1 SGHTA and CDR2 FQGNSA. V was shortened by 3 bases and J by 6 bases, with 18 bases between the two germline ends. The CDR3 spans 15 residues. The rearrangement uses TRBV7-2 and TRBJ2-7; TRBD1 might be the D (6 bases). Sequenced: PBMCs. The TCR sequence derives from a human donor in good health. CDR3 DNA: TGTGCCAGCAGCTTCCTGGGGGCAGGGATGGGCGAGCAGTACTTC. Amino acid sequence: CASSFLGAGMGEQYF.